This TCR beta chain was recovered during a study of control samples from healthy donors and cancer patients. The V gene lost 3 bases and the J gene lost 0 bases, with 12 bases spanning the gap. The CDR3 is 16 amino acids. CDR1 MGHRA and CDR2 YSYEKL come from the germline V gene. Profiled with immunoSEQ multiplex PCR; TCRdb holds only in-frame clones, not every one. The data show over 85,000 clones, with around 90% seen just once and 2% to 3% held by the top ten. The sequence was collected from a young woman in good health. Sequences were obtained from blood. J is TRBJ1-5 and V is TRBV4-1, with D maybe TRBD1 (5 bases). The CDR3 DNA reads TGCGCCAGCAGCCAGGCTGAGGGGTATAGCAATCAGCCCCAGCATTTT. Translated: CASSQAEGYSNQPQHF.